This TCR beta chain was sequenced for a study of regulatory T cells in long-lasting Graves disease. Regarding time point: persistent/refractory GD, antithyroid drugs over 5 years with positive TRAb. From PBMCs, RNA was extracted and then used to make the TCR library. V gave up 5 bases and J gave up 1 base, with 14 bases separating them. This CDR3 spans 15 amino acids. Germline CDR1 and CDR2: SGHAT and FQNNGV. Investigators prepared the TCR beta libraries by applying iRepertoire HTBI primers and Arm-PCR of CDR3 regions. The authors' processing: Analysis of the samples identified approximately 63 TRBV and 14 TRBJ segments. Each CDR3 protein is one row after TCRdb ran MiXCR on the multiplex PCR reads. The V and J calls shown here were made by TCRdb, not taken from the authors' results. The profile covers a few hundred thousand distinct CDR3 sequences, with 20% to 25% appearing a single time and about an eighth taken by the ten largest.

This clonotype was seen repeatedly, ten times or more. This clonotype was sampled from a female donor with Graves disease. The sample here was peripheral blood mononuclear cells (PBMCs), taken when the disease was refractory, from a patient treated with antithyroid drugs. The chain combines TRBV11-2 with TRBJ2-5; D is ambiguous. The CDR3 DNA reads TGTGCCAGCAGCCCTGCCTTGGGGATCCAAGAGACCCAGTACTTC. Its protein is CASSPALGIQETQYF.